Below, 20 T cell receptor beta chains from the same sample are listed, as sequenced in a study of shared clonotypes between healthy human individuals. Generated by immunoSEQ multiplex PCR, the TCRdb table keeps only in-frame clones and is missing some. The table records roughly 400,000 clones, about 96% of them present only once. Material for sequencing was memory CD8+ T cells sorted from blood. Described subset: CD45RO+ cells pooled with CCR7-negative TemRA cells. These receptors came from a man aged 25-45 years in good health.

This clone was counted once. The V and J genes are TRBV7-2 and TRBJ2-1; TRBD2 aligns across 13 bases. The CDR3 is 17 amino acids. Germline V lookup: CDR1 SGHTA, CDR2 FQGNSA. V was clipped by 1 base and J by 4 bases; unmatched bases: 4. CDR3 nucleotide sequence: TGTGCCAGCAGCTTAGAACTAGCGGGAGGGAAATACAATGAGCAGTTCTTC. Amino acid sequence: CASSLELAGGKYNEQFF.

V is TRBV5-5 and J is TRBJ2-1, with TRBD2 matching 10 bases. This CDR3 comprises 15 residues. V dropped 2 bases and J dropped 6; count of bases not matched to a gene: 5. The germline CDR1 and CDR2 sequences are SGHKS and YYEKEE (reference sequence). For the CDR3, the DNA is TGTGCCAGCAGCTTTAGTCCTAGCGGGAGCAATGAGCAGTTCTTC. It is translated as CASSFSPSGSNEQFF.

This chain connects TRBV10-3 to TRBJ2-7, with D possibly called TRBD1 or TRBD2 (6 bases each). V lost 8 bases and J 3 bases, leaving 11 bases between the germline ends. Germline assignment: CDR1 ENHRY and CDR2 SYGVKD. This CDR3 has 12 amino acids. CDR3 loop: CAIGGPLYEQYF. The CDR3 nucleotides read TGTGCCATCGGGGGGCCTCTCTACGAGCAGTACTTC.

The CDR3 spells CASSLSGTNTGELFF. The CDR3 region has the DNA TGTGCCAGCAGCTTATCTGGGACGAACACCGGGGAGCTGTTTTTT. V usage is TRBV5-6 and J usage is TRBJ2-2; no clear D gene. Germline values: CDR1 SGHDT, CDR2 YYEEEE. CDR3 length: 15 amino acids. Trimming stripped 2 bases from V and 0 bases from J, with 8 bases between.

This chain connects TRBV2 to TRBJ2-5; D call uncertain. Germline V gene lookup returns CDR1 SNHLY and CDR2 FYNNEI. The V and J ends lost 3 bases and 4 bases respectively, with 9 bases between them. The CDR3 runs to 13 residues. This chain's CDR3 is CASSDGFGETQYF. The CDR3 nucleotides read TGTGCCAGCAGTGACGGATTTGGAGAGACCCAGTACTTC.

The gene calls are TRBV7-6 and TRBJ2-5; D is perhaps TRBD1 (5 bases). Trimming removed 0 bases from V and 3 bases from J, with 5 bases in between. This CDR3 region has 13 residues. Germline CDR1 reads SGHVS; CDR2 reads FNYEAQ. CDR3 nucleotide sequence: TGTGCCAGCAGCTTAGCCAGGGAAGAGACCCAGTACTTC. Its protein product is CASSLAREETQYF. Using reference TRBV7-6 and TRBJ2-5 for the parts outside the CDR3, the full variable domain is GAGVSQSPRYKVTKRGQDVALRCDPISGHVSLYWYRQALGQGPEFLTYFNYEAQQDKSGLPNDRFSAERPEGSISTLTIQRTEQRDSAMYRCASSLAREETQYFGPGTRLLVL.

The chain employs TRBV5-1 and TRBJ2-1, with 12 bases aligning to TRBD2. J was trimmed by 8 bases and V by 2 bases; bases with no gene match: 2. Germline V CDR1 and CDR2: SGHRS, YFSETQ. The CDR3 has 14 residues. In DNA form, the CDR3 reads TGCGCCAGCAGCTTCCTAGCGGGAGGGGATGAGCAGTTCTTC. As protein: CASSFLAGGDEQFF. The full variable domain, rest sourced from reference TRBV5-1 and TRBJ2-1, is KAGVTQTPRYLIKTRGQQVTLSCSPISGHRSVSWYQQTPGQGLQFLFEYFSETQRNKGNFPGRFSGRQFSNSRSEMNVSTLELGDSALYLCASSFLAGGDEQFFGPGTRLTVL.

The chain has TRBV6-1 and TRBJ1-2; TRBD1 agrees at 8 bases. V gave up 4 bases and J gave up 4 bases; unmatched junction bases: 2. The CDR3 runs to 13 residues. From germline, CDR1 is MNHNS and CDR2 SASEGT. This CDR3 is CASSAGQGYGYTF. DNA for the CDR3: TGTGCCAGCAGTGCCGGACAGGGCTATGGCTACACCTTC.

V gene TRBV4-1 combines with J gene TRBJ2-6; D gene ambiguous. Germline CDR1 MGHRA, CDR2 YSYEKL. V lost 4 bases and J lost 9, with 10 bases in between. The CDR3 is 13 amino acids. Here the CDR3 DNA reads TGCGCCAGCAGCCCTGGGCCTGGCAACGTCCTGACTTTC. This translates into CASSPGPGNVLTF.

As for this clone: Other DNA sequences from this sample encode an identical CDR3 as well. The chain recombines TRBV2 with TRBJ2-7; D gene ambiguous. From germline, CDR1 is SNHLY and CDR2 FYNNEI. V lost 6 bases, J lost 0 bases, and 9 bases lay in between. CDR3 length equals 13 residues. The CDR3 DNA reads TGTGCCAGCAGCGGTGATAGCTCCTACGAGCAGTACTTC. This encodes CASSGDSSYEQYF.

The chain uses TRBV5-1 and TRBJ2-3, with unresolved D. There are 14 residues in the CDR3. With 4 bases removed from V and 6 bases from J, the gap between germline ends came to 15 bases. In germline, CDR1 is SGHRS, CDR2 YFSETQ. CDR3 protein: CASSPIDPRDTQYF. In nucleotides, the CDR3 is TGCGCCAGCAGCCCGATTGACCCCAGGGATACGCAGTATTTT.

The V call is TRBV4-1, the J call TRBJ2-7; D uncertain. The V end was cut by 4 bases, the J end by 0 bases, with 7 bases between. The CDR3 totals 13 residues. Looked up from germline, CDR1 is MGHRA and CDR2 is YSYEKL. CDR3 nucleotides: TGCGCCAGCAGCCCTCAGCTCTCCTACGAGCAGTACTTC. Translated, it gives CASSPQLSYEQYF.

As DNA, the CDR3 is TGTGCCACCAAACAACAGGGGCAAGAGACCCAGTACTTC. Translated, it gives CATKQQGQETQYF. This chain connects TRBV15 to TRBJ2-5; 7 bases line up with TRBD1. Losses at the gene ends were 7 bases for V and 2 bases for J; bases not matched to a gene: 4. This CDR3 region has 13 residues. The germline CDR1 and CDR2 sequences are LNHNV and YYDKDF (reference sequence).

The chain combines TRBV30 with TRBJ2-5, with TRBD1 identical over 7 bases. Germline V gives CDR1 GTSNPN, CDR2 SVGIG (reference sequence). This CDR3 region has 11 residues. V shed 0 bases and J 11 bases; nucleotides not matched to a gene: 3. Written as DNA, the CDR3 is TGTGCCTGGAGTGTGTGGGGACAGCAGTACTTC. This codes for CAWSVWGQQYF.

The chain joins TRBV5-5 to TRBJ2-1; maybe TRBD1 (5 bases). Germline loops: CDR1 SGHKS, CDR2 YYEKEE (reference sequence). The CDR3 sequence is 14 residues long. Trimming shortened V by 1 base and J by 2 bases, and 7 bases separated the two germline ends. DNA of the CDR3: TGTGCCAGCAGCTTGACAGGTGCCTACAATGAGCAGTTCTTC. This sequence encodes CASSLTGAYNEQFF.

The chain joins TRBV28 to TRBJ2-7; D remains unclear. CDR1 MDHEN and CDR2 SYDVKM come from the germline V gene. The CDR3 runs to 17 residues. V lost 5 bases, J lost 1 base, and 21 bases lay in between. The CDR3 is CASSSLRNNVRSYEQYF. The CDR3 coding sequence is TGTGCCAGCAGTAGTCTCCGGAATAACGTCAGATCCTACGAGCAGTACTTC.

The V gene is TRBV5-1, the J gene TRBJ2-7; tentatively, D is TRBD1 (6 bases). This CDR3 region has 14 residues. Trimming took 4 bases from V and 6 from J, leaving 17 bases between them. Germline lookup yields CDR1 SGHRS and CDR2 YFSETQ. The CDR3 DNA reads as TGCGCCAGCAGCCCGAAACTTACAGGGAGCGAGCAGTACTTC. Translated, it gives CASSPKLTGSEQYF. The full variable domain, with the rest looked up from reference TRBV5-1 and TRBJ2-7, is KAGVTQTPRYLIKTRGQQVTLSCSPISGHRSVSWYQQTPGQGLQFLFEYFSETQRNKGNFPGRFSGRQFSNSRSEMNVSTLELGDSALYLCASSPKLTGSEQYFGPGTRLTVT.

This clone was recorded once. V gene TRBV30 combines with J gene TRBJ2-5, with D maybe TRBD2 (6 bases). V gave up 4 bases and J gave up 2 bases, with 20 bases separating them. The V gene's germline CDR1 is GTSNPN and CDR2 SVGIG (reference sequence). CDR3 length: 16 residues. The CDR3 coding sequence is TGTGCCTGGACCACTAGCCCAGCCCCCAGTCAAGAGACCCAGTACTTC. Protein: CAWTTSPAPSQETQYF.

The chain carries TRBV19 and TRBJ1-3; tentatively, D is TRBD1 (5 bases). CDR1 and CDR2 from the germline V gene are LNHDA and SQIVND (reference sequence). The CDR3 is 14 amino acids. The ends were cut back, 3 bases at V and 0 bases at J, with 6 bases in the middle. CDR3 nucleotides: TGTGCCAGTAGTATTGGACACTCTGGAAACACCATATATTTT. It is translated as CASSIGHSGNTIYF.

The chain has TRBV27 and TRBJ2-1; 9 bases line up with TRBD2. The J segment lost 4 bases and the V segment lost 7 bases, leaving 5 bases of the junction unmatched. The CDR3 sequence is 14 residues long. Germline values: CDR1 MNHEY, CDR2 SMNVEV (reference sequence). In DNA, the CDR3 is TGTGCCAGCACCCAGAGCGGGAGGTACAATGAGCAGTTCTTC. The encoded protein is CASTQSGRYNEQFF.